This T cell receptor (beta chain) came from a study of T cells in women clearing cervical HPV infection. The wider study: Cases: HPV16-related CIN3 or worse on histology, 2 invasive cancers.

As to this clone: Antigen specificity is unknown. From the germline J gene comes the end of the CDR3, since the read stops 3 residues before it.

Study-level results: A classifier using richness and V gene abundances reached an AUC of roughly 0.83.

Produced via immunoSEQ multiplex PCR; TCRdb's table is partial and in-frame only. This repertoire comprises 20,000 to 25,000 clones; its ten largest clones make up 2.5% to 3.5%. Germline lookup yields CDR1 KGHSH and CDR2 LQKENI. The ends were cut back, 3 bases at V and 0 bases at J, with 12 bases in the middle. CDR3 size: 16 residues. The chain couples TRBV18 to TRBJ2-1, with a tentative D call TRBD1 (6 bases). Sample: blood buffy coat. The TCR sequence derives from a woman aged 18-70 years with a cervical HPV16 infection that either progressed to CIN3+ or cleared (not recorded which). The CDR3 bases that were read are TGTGCCAGCTCACCTCGGGACACAAGCTCCTACAATGAG. The encoded protein is CASSPRDTSSYNE. The whole CDR3 protein reads CASSPRDTSSYNEQFF.